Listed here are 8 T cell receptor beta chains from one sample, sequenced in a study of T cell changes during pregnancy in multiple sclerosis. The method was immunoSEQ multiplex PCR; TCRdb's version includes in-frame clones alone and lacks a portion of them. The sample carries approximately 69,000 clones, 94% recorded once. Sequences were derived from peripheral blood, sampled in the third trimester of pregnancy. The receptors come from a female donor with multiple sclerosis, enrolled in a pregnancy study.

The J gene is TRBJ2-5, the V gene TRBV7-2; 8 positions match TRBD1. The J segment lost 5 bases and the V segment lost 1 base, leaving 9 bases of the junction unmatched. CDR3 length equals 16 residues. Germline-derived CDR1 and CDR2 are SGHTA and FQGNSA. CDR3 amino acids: CASSLEGRGRRETQYF. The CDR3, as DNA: TGTGCCAGCAGCTTAGAAGGCAGGGGGCGCAGGGAGACCCAGTACTTC.

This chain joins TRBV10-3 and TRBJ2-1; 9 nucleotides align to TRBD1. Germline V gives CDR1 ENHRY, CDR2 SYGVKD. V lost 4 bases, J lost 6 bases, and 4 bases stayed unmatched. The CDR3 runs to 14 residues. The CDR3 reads CAISADRGPNEQFF. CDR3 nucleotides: TGTGCCATCAGTGCGGACAGGGGTCCCAATGAGCAGTTCTTC.

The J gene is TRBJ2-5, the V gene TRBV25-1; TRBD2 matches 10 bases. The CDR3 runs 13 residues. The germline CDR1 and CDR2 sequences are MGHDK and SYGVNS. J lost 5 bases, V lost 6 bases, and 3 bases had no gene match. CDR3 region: CASRPSGGETQYF. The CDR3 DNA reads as TGTGCCAGCAGGCCTAGCGGGGGTGAGACCCAGTACTTC. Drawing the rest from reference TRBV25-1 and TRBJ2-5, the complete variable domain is EADIYQTPRYLVIGTGKKITLECSQTMGHDKMYWYQQDPGMELHLIHYSYGVNSTEKGDLSSESTVSRIRTEHFPLTLESARPSHTSQYLCASRPSGGETQYFGPGTRLLVL.

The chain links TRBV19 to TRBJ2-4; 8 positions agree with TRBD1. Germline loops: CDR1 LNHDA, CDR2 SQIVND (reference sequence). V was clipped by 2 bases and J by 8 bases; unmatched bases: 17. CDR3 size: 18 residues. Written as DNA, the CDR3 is TGTGCCAGTAGTATACTCCGAGGAGGGGGTTCGGACAGGGACATTCAGTACTTC. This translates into CASSILRGGGSDRDIQYF.

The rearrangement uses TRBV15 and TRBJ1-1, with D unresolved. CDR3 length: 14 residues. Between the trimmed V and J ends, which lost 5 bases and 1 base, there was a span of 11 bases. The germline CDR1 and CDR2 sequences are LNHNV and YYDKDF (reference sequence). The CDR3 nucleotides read TGTGCCACCAGCTTGGAGGGCTGGAACACTGAAGCTTTCTTT. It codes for CATSLEGWNTEAFF.

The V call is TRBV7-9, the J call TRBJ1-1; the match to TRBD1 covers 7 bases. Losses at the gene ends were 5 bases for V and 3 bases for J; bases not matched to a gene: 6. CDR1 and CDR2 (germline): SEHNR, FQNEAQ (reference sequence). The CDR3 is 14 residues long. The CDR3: CASSAHQGDTEAFF. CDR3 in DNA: TGTGCCAGCAGCGCACATCAGGGGGACACTGAAGCTTTCTTT.

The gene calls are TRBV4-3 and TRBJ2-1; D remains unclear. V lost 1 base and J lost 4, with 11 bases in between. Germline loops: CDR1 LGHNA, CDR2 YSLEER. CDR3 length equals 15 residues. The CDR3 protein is CASSQGSGEYNEQFF. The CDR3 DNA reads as TGCGCCAGCAGCCAAGGCTCAGGCGAATACAATGAGCAGTTCTTC.

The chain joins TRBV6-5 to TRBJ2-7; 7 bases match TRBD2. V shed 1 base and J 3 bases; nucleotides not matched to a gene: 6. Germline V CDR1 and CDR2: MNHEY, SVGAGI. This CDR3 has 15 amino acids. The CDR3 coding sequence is TGTGCCAGCAGTTACTTCAGCGGGGCAAACTACGAGCAGTACTTC. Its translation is CASSYFSGANYEQYF.